A single sample gave rise to the 24 T cell receptor beta chains below, sequenced in a study of OX40 agonist ivuxolimab in advanced cancers. The library came from the immunoSEQ multiplex PCR assay. Imported from immuneACCESS, the table was reduced by TCRdb to in-frame sequences with V and J called. These copies leave out some clones; in studies compared against another copy, an unresolved V gene accounts for under half, and the cause of the remainder is not known. Present in this sample are some 63,000 clones, approximately 94% of which were seen just once. Together, the top ten hold roughly 18% of the sample. This material consisted of CD4+ or CD8+ T cells sorted from blood, taken in a trial of the OX40 agonist ivuxolimab. The source is an adult with an advanced solid tumor such as melanoma, head and neck, liver or kidney cancer.

This clone was picked up one time. This chain uses TRBV9 with TRBJ2-7; D gene unclear. V lost 0 bases and J 4 bases, leaving 5 bases between the germline ends. CDR3 size: 12 residues. Per the germline V gene, CDR1 is SGDLS and CDR2 is YYNGEE. CDR3 nucleotides: TGTGCCAGCAGCGTAGGAGAGTACGAGCAGTACTTC. Translated: CASSVGEYEQYF.

The rearrangement uses TRBV27 and TRBJ2-4; D is possibly TRBD2 (6 bases). Germline assignment: CDR1 MNHEY and CDR2 SMNVEV (reference sequence). Trimming removed 1 base from V and 7 bases from J, with 11 bases in between. The CDR3 totals 14 residues. The CDR3 is CASSLYLGGNIQYF. The CDR3 DNA follows: TGTGCCAGCAGTTTATATTTGGGAGGCAACATTCAGTACTTC.

The chain joins TRBV19 to TRBJ1-1; no firm D call. Germline loops: CDR1 LNHDA, CDR2 SQIVND (reference sequence). The V end was cut by 7 bases, the J end by 1 base, with 19 bases between. This CDR3 spans 16 amino acids. The chain's CDR3 is CASKSLLRDENTEAFF. CDR3 in DNA: TGTGCCAGTAAGTCTCTCCTGAGGGATGAGAACACTGAAGCTTTCTTT.

The chain recombines TRBV6-5 with TRBJ1-2, with 7 bases matching TRBD1. V lost 5 bases to trimming and J lost 4 bases; unmatched junction nucleotides: 4. This CDR3 comprises 13 residues. Germline V gives CDR1 MNHEY, CDR2 SVGAGI. Written as DNA, the CDR3 is TGTGCCAGCAGTACCGGGACAGCCTATGGCTACACCTTC. Its protein is CASSTGTAYGYTF.

The chain has TRBV7-6 and TRBJ2-2; 13 bases are shared with TRBD2. This CDR3 comprises 18 residues. Looked up from germline, CDR1 is SGHVS and CDR2 is FNYEAQ. The junction had 9 bases not matched to a gene; V was cut back by 4 bases and J by 4 bases. CDR3 sequence reads: CASSSPGLAGFGTGELFF. The DNA for the CDR3 is TGTGCCAGCAGCTCCCCGGGACTAGCGGGATTTGGCACCGGGGAGCTGTTTTTT. Variable domain in full (rest from reference TRBV7-6 and TRBJ2-2): GAGVSQSPRYKVTKRGQDVALRCDPISGHVSLYWYRQALGQGPEFLTYFNYEAQQDKSGLPNDRFSAERPEGSISTLTIQRTEQRDSAMYRCASSSPGLAGFGTGELFFGEGSRLTVL.

This chain uses TRBV19 with TRBJ1-1, with TRBD1 matching over 9 bases. Germline V gives CDR1 LNHDA, CDR2 SQIVND (reference sequence). The CDR3 runs 13 residues. V was clipped by 8 bases and J by 4 bases; unmatched bases: 5. The CDR3 DNA follows: TGTGCCAGTGCTACAGGGGGCCCCACTGAAGCTTTCTTT. Its translation is CASATGGPTEAFF.

This chain connects TRBV6-5 to TRBJ1-5, with 9 bases aligning to TRBD1. The trim removed 6 bases at V and 7 bases at J, leaving 10 bases unmatched. This CDR3 contains 15 residues. Per the germline V gene, CDR1 is MNHEY and CDR2 is SVGAGI. The CDR3 region has the DNA TGTGCCAGCAGCCTAGGACAGGGGTTTAGGCAGCCCCAGCATTTT. It specifies CASSLGQGFRQPQHF.

This chain joins TRBV28 and TRBJ2-7; TRBD1 might be the D (5 bases). Germline-derived CDR1 and CDR2 are MDHEN and SYDVKM. The CDR3 has 12 residues. V gave up 2 bases and J gave up 3 bases, with 5 bases separating them. This chain's CDR3 is CASSLQGYEQYF. CDR3 in DNA: TGTGCCAGCAGTTTACAGGGCTACGAGCAGTACTTC.

The CDR3 DNA sequence: TGTGCCAGCTCACCCGGGGGTCCGAACACCGGGGAGCTGTTTTTT. This sequence encodes CASSPGGPNTGELFF. V is TRBV18 and J is TRBJ2-2, with D perhaps TRBD2 (6 bases). Between the trimmed V and J ends, which lost 3 bases and 0 bases, there was a span of 8 bases. This CDR3 is built from 15 residues. The germline V gene encodes CDR1 KGHSH and CDR2 LQKENI.

The chain has TRBV9 and TRBJ2-1; D is perhaps TRBD1 (6 bases). The CDR3 length is 17 residues. Per germline, CDR1 SGDLS and CDR2 YYNGEE. The V end was cut by 0 bases, the J end by 1 base, with 14 bases between. The CDR3 spells CASSVAKTGESYNEQFF. DNA of the CDR3: TGTGCCAGCAGCGTAGCTAAGACAGGCGAATCCTACAATGAGCAGTTCTTC. Combining the CDR3 with reference TRBV9 and TRBJ2-1 gives the whole variable domain DSGVTQTPKHLITATGQRVTLRCSPRSGDLSVYWYQQSLDQGLQFLIQYYNGEERAKGNILERFSAQQFPDLHSELNLSSLELGDSALYFCASSVAKTGESYNEQFFGPGTRLTVL.

V usage is TRBV7-9 and J usage is TRBJ1-5, with D maybe TRBD1 (6 bases). The CDR3 spans 15 residues. Germline CDR1 reads SEHNR; CDR2 reads FQNEAQ (reference sequence). V dropped 5 bases and J dropped 1 base, with 12 bases sitting between them. The CDR3 reads CASSLGHNSNQPQHF. The CDR3 DNA reads as TGTGCCAGCAGCCTGGGACACAACAGCAATCAGCCCCAGCATTTT. The whole variable domain, filled in from reference TRBV7-9 and TRBJ1-5, reads DTGVSQNPRHKITKRGQNVTFRCDPISEHNRLYWYRQTLGQGPEFLTYFQNEAQLEKSRLLSDRFSAERPKGSFSTLEIQRTEQGDSAMYLCASSLGHNSNQPQHFGDGTRLSIL.

The CDR3 DNA is TGTGCCAGCAGCGGGGGGAACTCCTACGAGCAGTACTTC. Translation: CASSGGNSYEQYF. This rearrangement joins TRBV5-6 to TRBJ2-5; tentatively, D is TRBD2 (6 bases). With the DNA end fitting TRBJ2-7 better, the J assignment may be wrong. From germline, CDR1 is SGHDT and CDR2 YYEEEE. The CDR3 is made up of 13 amino acids.

J is TRBJ1-2 and V is TRBV7-9, with no clear D. Trimming stripped 5 bases from V and 5 bases from J, with 9 bases between. The CDR3 extends over 12 amino acids. CDR1 is SEHNR, CDR2 FQNEAQ, per germline (reference sequence). The DNA for the CDR3 is TGTGCCAGCAGCGGGTCTGGGTATGGCTACACCTTC. Protein: CASSGSGYGYTF.

CDR3 bases: TGTGCCAGCAGCCAAGAGAGGTTGCTAGGTGACGAGCAGTACTTC. Translating it yields CASSQERLLGDEQYF. The chain has TRBV4-2 and TRBJ2-7, with unresolved D. The germline V gene has CDR1 LGHNA and CDR2 YNFKEQ. The CDR3 is made up of 15 amino acids. Trimming removed 0 bases at V and 5 bases at J, with 14 bases between.

The rearrangement links TRBV4-1 to TRBJ2-1; 11 bases agree with TRBD1. CDR1 is MGHRA and CDR2 is YSYEKL in the germline V gene. The junction had 1 base not matched to a gene; V was cut back by 3 bases and J by 0 bases. The CDR3 contains 16 residues. The CDR3 is CASSHGTGGSYNEQFF. CDR3 nucleotides: TGCGCCAGCAGCCATGGGACAGGGGGCTCCTACAATGAGCAGTTCTTC.

The chain employs TRBV6-6 and TRBJ2-5; 8 bases agree with TRBD1. Trimming at V came to 5 bases and at J to 3 bases, leaving 11 bases not matched to a gene. The CDR3 is made up of 16 amino acids. Germline-derived CDR1 and CDR2 are MNHNY and SVGAGI (reference sequence). The CDR3 spells CASSLYRTGFEETQYF. CDR3 coding DNA: TGTGCCAGCAGTCTTTATCGGACAGGGTTCGAAGAGACCCAGTACTTC.

The rearrangement joins TRBV13 to TRBJ1-4, with 7 positions matching TRBD1. Unmatched junction bases numbered 4, after V lost 5 bases and J lost 4 bases. This CDR3 spans 14 amino acids. CDR1 and CDR2 from the germline V gene are PRHDT and FYEKMQ (reference sequence). The DNA for the CDR3 is TGTGCCAGCAGCCTCCGGGACAGTAATGAAAAACTGTTTTTT. This sequence encodes CASSLRDSNEKLFF. Based on the CDR3 plus reference TRBV13 and TRBJ1-4, the full variable domain is AAGVIQSPRHLIKEKRETATLKCYPIPRHDTVYWYQQGPGQDPQFLISFYEKMQSDKGSIPDRFSAQQFSDYHSELNMSSLELGDSALYFCASSLRDSNEKLFFGSGTQLSVL.

The rearrangement links TRBV14 to TRBJ2-7; D possibly corresponds to TRBD1 (5 bases). Trimming removed 5 bases at V and 2 bases at J, with 7 bases between. This CDR3 has 12 amino acids. CDR1 is SGHDN, CDR2 FVKESK, per germline. The CDR3 loop reads CASSWGPYEQYF. The CDR3 coding sequence is TGTGCCAGCAGCTGGGGCCCCTACGAGCAGTACTTC.

The V gene is TRBV9, the J gene TRBJ1-4; D gene ambiguous. With 4 bases removed from V and 3 bases from J, the gap between germline ends came to 22 bases. The CDR3 spans 18 residues. Germline-derived CDR1 and CDR2 are SGDLS and YYNGEE. The CDR3: CASSPQHGNGGSNEKLFF. The CDR3 region has the DNA TGTGCCAGCAGCCCCCAACATGGAAACGGAGGGTCTAATGAAAAACTGTTTTTT. Full variable domain (remainder filled in from reference TRBV9 and TRBJ1-4): DSGVTQTPKHLITATGQRVTLRCSPRSGDLSVYWYQQSLDQGLQFLIQYYNGEERAKGNILERFSAQQFPDLHSELNLSSLELGDSALYFCASSPQHGNGGSNEKLFFGSGTQLSVL.

This clone was found once. V usage is TRBV5-6 and J usage is TRBJ1-3; D is ambiguous. CDR1 is SGHDT and CDR2 is YYEEEE in the germline V gene. V was clipped by 0 bases and J by 0 bases, with 7 bases between them. The CDR3 spans 15 residues. CDR3 protein: CASSLVGGSGNTIYF. The CDR3 bases are TGTGCCAGCAGCTTGGTAGGAGGCTCTGGAAACACCATATATTTT.

This chain links TRBV11-2 with TRBJ2-7; D is unresolved. CDR1 SGHAT and CDR2 FQNNGV come from the germline V gene. CDR3 length equals 10 residues. Trimming removed 1 base from V and 7 bases from J, with 2 bases in between. CDR3 loop: CASSLGEQYF. As DNA, the CDR3 is TGTGCCAGCAGCTTAGGGGAGCAGTACTTC.

This rearrangement joins TRBV5-1 to TRBJ2-1, with 8 bases lining up with TRBD1. Germline CDR1 reads SGHRS; CDR2 reads YFSETQ. The CDR3 has 13 residues. Trimming removed 3 bases from V and 6 bases from J; junction bases left unmatched: 2. CDR3 amino acids: CASSYTGGNEQFF. The DNA for the CDR3 is TGCGCCAGCAGCTACACAGGGGGCAATGAGCAGTTCTTC.

V gene TRBV28 combines with J gene TRBJ1-1; D not resolved. The CDR3 consists of 13 residues. V was trimmed by 3 bases and J by 0 bases, leaving 5 bases between them. Looked up from germline, CDR1 is MDHEN and CDR2 is SYDVKM. This CDR3 is CASSFDLNTEAFF. For the CDR3, the DNA is TGTGCCAGCAGTTTTGATCTGAACACTGAAGCTTTCTTT.

V usage is TRBV9 and J usage is TRBJ1-1; TRBD1 aligns across 7 bases. The CDR3 consists of 14 residues. Germline lookup yields CDR1 SGDLS and CDR2 YYNGEE. V lost 4 bases and J lost 5; bases outside the gene matches: 8. The CDR3 here is CASSLGGVETEAFF. The CDR3 DNA reads TGTGCCAGCAGCCTAGGGGGCGTGGAGACTGAAGCTTTCTTT.